Presented here are 30 T cell receptor beta chains from one specimen sequenced in a study of blood T cell repertoires in COVID-19. TCRdb keeps only in-frame clones here, not all; method: immunoSEQ multiplex PCR. The top ten clones hold about an eighth of a sample with about 100,000 clones, 86% of them seen once. Material: peripheral blood. The receptors here all came from a woman aged 55 to 70 in a cohort sampled during active or convalescent COVID-19.

The V and J genes are TRBV15 and TRBJ1-2; possible D gene TRBD1, 5 bases. CDR3 length: 14 amino acids. V lost 4 bases to trimming and J lost 3 bases, with 12 bases between them. Germline CDR1 reads LNHNV; CDR2 reads YYDKDF (reference sequence). CDR3 region: CATSIGDSYYGYTF. The CDR3 DNA reads TGTGCCACCAGCATAGGAGACAGCTACTATGGCTACACCTTC.

This chain connects TRBV30 to TRBJ1-6; no clear D gene. The germline V gene encodes CDR1 GTSNPN and CDR2 SVGIG (reference sequence). Trimming took 0 bases from V and 7 from J, leaving 16 bases between them. The CDR3 runs 16 residues. The CDR3 DNA is TGTGCCTGGAGTGTAGTGGGCCCGGTTGGGAATTCACCCCTCCACTTT. Its protein is CAWSVVGPVGNSPLHF.

The V call is TRBV12-3 or TRBV12-4, the J call TRBJ2-4; D is unresolved. V was clipped by 1 base and J by 4 bases, with 5 bases between them. This CDR3 is 13 amino acids long. The CDR3 sequence is CASSLGQKNIQYF. The CDR3 nucleotides read TGTGCCAGCAGTTTAGGGCAGAAAAACATTCAGTACTTC.

The genes are TRBV6-5 and TRBJ2-2; D perhaps matches TRBD2 (5 bases). The CDR3 is made up of 15 amino acids. CDR1 and CDR2 from the germline V gene are MNHEY and SVGAGI. V dropped 6 bases and J dropped 0 bases, with 11 bases sitting between them. In DNA form, the CDR3 reads TGTGCCAGCAGAGGGAGAAGGGCGAACACCGGGGAGCTGTTTTTT. It translates to CASRGRRANTGELFF.

This rearrangement joins TRBV6-2 or TRBV6-3 to TRBJ1-4; TRBD1 matches 8 bases. After removal of 2 bases from V and 11 bases from J, the junction contained 10 bases not matched to a gene. Germline V lookup: CDR1 MNHEY, CDR2 SVGEGT. The CDR3 totals 15 residues. The CDR3, as DNA: TGTGCCAGCAGTTACCCGGGACAGGAAAGGGTGAAACTGTTTTTT. This sequence encodes CASSYPGQERVKLFF.

This chain connects TRBV19 to TRBJ1-2, with D perhaps TRBD1 (5 bases). The germline CDR1 and CDR2 sequences are LNHDA and SQIVND (reference sequence). Trimming pared 2 bases from V and 4 bases from J, leaving 8 bases between. The CDR3 contains 13 residues. CDR3 in DNA: TGTGCCAGTAGTATATTCCAGGGCTATGGCTACACCTTC. It encodes CASSIFQGYGYTF. Together with reference TRBV19 and TRBJ1-2, the CDR3 gives the full variable domain: DGGITQSPKYLFRKEGQNVTLSCEQNLNHDAMYWYRQDPGQGLRLIYYSQIVNDFQKGDIAEGYSVSREKKESFPLTVTSAQKNPTAFYLCASSIFQGYGYTFGSGTRLTVV.

This chain joins TRBV5-1 and TRBJ2-1, with D perhaps matching TRBD2 (6 bases). Germline V CDR1 and CDR2: SGHRS, YFSETQ. The CDR3 is 14 residues long. V was clipped by 4 bases and J by 8 bases, with 16 bases between them. CDR3 nucleotide sequence: TGCGCCAGCAGCCCGGGGGATTACCGGCATGAGCAGTTCTTC. Protein: CASSPGDYRHEQFF.

This chain links TRBV5-1 with TRBJ2-3; TRBD2 agrees at 9 bases. The germline V gene encodes CDR1 SGHRS and CDR2 YFSETQ. After removal of 1 base from V and 2 bases from J, the junction contained 8 bases not matched to a gene. This CDR3 comprises 17 residues. The CDR3 DNA reads TGCGCCAGCAGCTTGCAGGCTAGCGGGGTTTCCACAGATACGCAGTATTTT. This gives the protein CASSLQASGVSTDTQYF.

The chain has TRBV5-1 and TRBJ2-7, with 11 nucleotides matching TRBD2. Germline lookup yields CDR1 SGHRS and CDR2 YFSETQ. V shed 5 bases and J 0 bases; nucleotides not matched to a gene: 4. The CDR3 totals 15 residues. CDR3 sequence (DNA): TGCGCCAGCAGTTCCGGGACTAGCGGCTCCTACGAGCAGTACTTC. Translation gives CASSSGTSGSYEQYF.

The chain uses TRBV19 and TRBJ2-1; 8 bases are a match to TRBD1. This CDR3 is 14 amino acids long. Per germline, CDR1 LNHDA and CDR2 SQIVND (reference sequence). V gave up 7 bases and J gave up 10 bases; unmatched junction bases: 12. CDR3 amino acids: CASTEDRGDGEQFF. The CDR3 DNA follows: TGTGCCAGTACCGAAGACAGGGGCGACGGGGAGCAGTTCTTC.

This clone was seen just once. The J gene is TRBJ2-7, the V gene TRBV27; 9 nucleotides align to TRBD2. The V gene end was trimmed by 5 bases and the J gene end by 7 bases; junction bases not matched to a gene: 6. The germline gives CDR1 MNHEY, CDR2 SMNVEV (reference sequence). The CDR3 spans 13 residues. In nucleotides, the CDR3 is TGTGCCAGCAGTCCGGGACTAGCTGTTGAGCAGTACTTC. Translation: CASSPGLAVEQYF.

The chain recombines TRBV3-1 (or the pseudogene TRBV3-2) with TRBJ2-3; a weak D match, TRBD1 (6 bases). V lost 3 bases to trimming and J lost 3 bases, with 10 bases between them. The germline CDR1 and CDR2 sequences are LGHDT and YNNKEL (reference sequence). This CDR3 spans 14 amino acids. The CDR3 reads CASSQGAQTDTQYF. The CDR3 DNA is TGTGCCAGCAGCCAGGGGGCGCAGACAGATACGCAGTATTTT.

The rearrangement joins TRBV9 to TRBJ2-3; no clear D gene. V dropped 0 bases and J dropped 2 bases, with 16 bases sitting between them. This CDR3 is 17 amino acids long. The germline gives CDR1 SGDLS, CDR2 YYNGEE. The CDR3 DNA reads as TGTGCCAGCAGCGTAGAAGTTGTTGGCAGGTACACAGATACGCAGTATTTT. Its translation is CASSVEVVGRYTDTQYF.

The V and J genes are TRBV4-2 and TRBJ2-3; D is possibly TRBD2 (5 bases). This CDR3 comprises 15 residues. The germline V gene encodes CDR1 LGHNA and CDR2 YNFKEQ. V gave up 0 bases and J gave up 5 bases, with 12 bases separating them. Written as DNA, the CDR3 is TGTGCCAGCAGCCAAGAACCGGGGATGGGAGATACGCAGTATTTT. Translated, it gives CASSQEPGMGDTQYF.

The chain recombines TRBV5-1 with TRBJ2-7; D unclear. The CDR3 runs 13 residues. V gave up 4 bases and J gave up 3 bases, with 11 bases separating them. Germline V gives CDR1 SGHRS, CDR2 YFSETQ. The CDR3 sequence is CASSAPSSYEQYF. In DNA, the CDR3 is TGCGCCAGCAGCGCCCCCTCGAGCTACGAGCAGTACTTC. Together with reference TRBV5-1 and TRBJ2-7, the CDR3 gives the full variable domain: KAGVTQTPRYLIKTRGQQVTLSCSPISGHRSVSWYQQTPGQGLQFLFEYFSETQRNKGNFPGRFSGRQFSNSRSEMNVSTLELGDSALYLCASSAPSSYEQYFGPGTRLTVT.

The chain is built from TRBV11-2 and TRBJ1-1; 12 positions match TRBD1. V was pared by 3 bases and J by 4 bases, with 6 bases of the junction left unmatched. The CDR3 spans 16 residues. Germline V gene data show CDR1 as SGHAT and CDR2 as FQNNGV. CDR3 bases: TGTGCCAGCAGCTTGGGGACAGGGGGCAGGGGCACTGAAGCTTTCTTT. Translating it yields CASSLGTGGRGTEAFF. Supplemented by reference TRBV11-2 and TRBJ1-1, the full variable domain reads EAGVAQSPRYKIIEKRQSVAFWCNPISGHATLYWYQQILGQGPKLLIQFQNNGVVDDSQLPKDRFSAERLKGVDSTLKIQPAKLEDSAVYLCASSLGTGGRGTEAFFGQGTRLTVV.

The chain combines TRBV19 with TRBJ1-5; D may be TRBD1 (6 bases). Germline V gives CDR1 LNHDA, CDR2 SQIVND (reference sequence). There are 15 residues in the CDR3. Trimming stripped 7 bases from V and 2 bases from J, with 15 bases between. The CDR3 sequence is CASTLGGAGNQPQHF. CDR3 sequence (DNA): TGTGCCAGTACCCTGGGGGGGGCAGGCAATCAGCCCCAGCATTTT.

The chain uses TRBV29-1 and TRBJ2-7, with D hard to call. Germline loops: CDR1 SQVTM, CDR2 ANQGSEA. The CDR3 has 13 residues. V was trimmed by 1 base and J by 4 bases, leaving 11 bases between them. CDR3 amino acids: CSVEGRGVYEQYF. The CDR3 DNA follows: TGCAGCGTTGAAGGGAGAGGAGTGTACGAGCAGTACTTC.

The V call is TRBV12-3 or TRBV12-4, the J call TRBJ1-2, with D unclear. CDR3 size: 12 residues. The ends were cut back, 7 bases at V and 8 bases at J, with 14 bases in the middle. The CDR3 loop is CASINPSGGYTF. As DNA, the CDR3 is TGTGCCAGCATTAACCCTTCAGGAGGCTACACCTTC.

V and J are TRBV5-1 and TRBJ2-3; 10 bases line up with TRBD2. Per the germline V gene, CDR1 is SGHRS and CDR2 is YFSETQ. The V and J ends lost 5 bases and 3 bases, in that order; junction bases with no gene match: 9. The CDR3 length is 16 residues. The CDR3 nucleotides read TGCGCCAGCAGTTTGACCCTAGCGGGAGTTACAGATACGCAGTATTTT. Translation gives CASSLTLAGVTDTQYF.

This chain joins TRBV4-1 and TRBJ1-4, with 8 bases identical to TRBD1. This CDR3 is 17 amino acids long. Germline V lookup: CDR1 MGHRA, CDR2 YSYEKL. V lost 1 base to trimming and J lost 5 bases; unmatched junction nucleotides: 9. Here the CDR3 DNA reads TGCGCCAGCAGCCAAGCCCTTCGGACAGGGAAAAATGAAAAACTGTTTTTT. Protein product: CASSQALRTGKNEKLFF.

The J gene is TRBJ1-5, the V gene TRBV5-1, with D possibly being TRBD1 (5 bases). The CDR3 is 14 residues long. Germline-derived CDR1 and CDR2 are SGHRS and YFSETQ. Trimming shortened V by 5 bases and J by 7 bases, and 16 bases separated the two germline ends. The CDR3 loop reads CASSWGLAGQPQHF. CDR3 DNA: TGCGCCAGCAGTTGGGGACTGGCTGGCCAGCCCCAGCATTTT.

The rearrangement links TRBV3-1 (or the pseudogene TRBV3-2) to TRBJ2-1; the D is unclear. V was trimmed by 1 base and J by 0 bases, leaving 7 bases between them. This CDR3 has 15 amino acids. CDR1 is LGHDT and CDR2 is YNNKEL in the germline V gene (reference sequence). The CDR3 region is CASSQGRISYNEQFF. Written as DNA, the CDR3 is TGTGCCAGCAGCCAAGGCAGGATCTCCTACAATGAGCAGTTCTTC.

This clone appeared a few times. The genes are TRBV28 and TRBJ1-5, with D unclear. The V gene's germline CDR1 is MDHEN and CDR2 SYDVKM. Trimming cost V 4 bases and J 3 bases, with 7 bases left between them. This CDR3 has 13 residues. Here the CDR3 reads CASSSDSNQPQHF. CDR3 sequence (DNA): TGTGCCAGCAGTTCCGACTCCAATCAGCCCCAGCATTTT.

This sequence joins TRBV19 and TRBJ2-5; D gene unclear. The CDR3 is 13 amino acids. V lost 3 bases and J 7 bases, leaving 12 bases between the germline ends. Germline CDR1 is LNHDA and CDR2 is SQIVND (reference sequence). The CDR3 DNA is TGTGCCAGTAGTATGAGTCCTACCGGGACCCAGTACTTC. It yields the protein CASSMSPTGTQYF. Supplemented by reference TRBV19 and TRBJ2-5, the full variable domain reads DGGITQSPKYLFRKEGQNVTLSCEQNLNHDAMYWYRQDPGQGLRLIYYSQIVNDFQKGDIAEGYSVSREKKESFPLTVTSAQKNPTAFYLCASSMSPTGTQYFGPGTRLLVL.

Points on this clone: The junction does not match germline at one end; this may be a read error. The chain couples TRBV7-7 to TRBJ2-5, with 7 bases that match TRBD2. Germline assignment: CDR1 SSHAT and CDR2 FNYEAQ (reference sequence). The CDR3 consists of 16 residues. The CDR3 bases are TGTGCTAGCAGCTTAGGGAGCGGGGCAGCACAAGAGACCCAGTACTTC. Its translation is CASSLGSGAAQETQYF.

The V gene is TRBV27, the J gene TRBJ1-2; 7 nucleotides align to TRBD1. The V segment lost 2 bases and the J segment 3 bases; nucleotides outside the gene matches: 9. CDR1 is MNHEY and CDR2 is SMNVEV in the germline V gene (reference sequence). This CDR3 has 16 residues. Here the CDR3 reads CASSLKPQGGYYGYTF. CDR3 nucleotide sequence: TGTGCCAGCAGTTTAAAACCCCAAGGGGGCTACTATGGCTACACCTTC.

The J gene is TRBJ1-1, the V gene TRBV6-5; no firm D call. This CDR3 is 15 amino acids long. Trimming removed 0 bases from V and 1 base from J, with 9 bases in between. CDR1 and CDR2 (germline): MNHEY, SVGAGI. The CDR3 DNA is TGTGCCAGCAGTTACTCGCGTCTCGGGAACACTGAAGCTTTCTTT. As protein: CASSYSRLGNTEAFF.

The chain uses TRBV15 and TRBJ2-3; D not resolved. In germline, CDR1 is LNHNV, CDR2 YYDKDF (reference sequence). With 1 base removed from V and 0 bases from J, the gap between germline ends came to 8 bases. This CDR3 is built from 15 residues. The CDR3 bases are TGTGCCACCAGCAGAGCCCTCAGTAGCACAGATACGCAGTATTTT. Its translation: CATSRALSSTDTQYF. The whole variable domain, filled in from reference TRBV15 and TRBJ2-3, reads DAMVIQNPRYQVTQFGKPVTLSCSQTLNHNVMYWYQQKSSQAPKLLFHYYDKDFNNEADTPDNFQSRRPNTSFCFLDIRSPGLGDTAMYLCATSRALSSTDTQYFGPGTRLTVL.

The CDR3 loop is CASSDRPVGAHATNEKLFF. The CDR3 DNA reads as TGTGCCAGCAGTGATCGGCCCGTTGGGGCTCATGCAACTAATGAAAAACTGTTTTTT. The rearrangement links TRBV2 to TRBJ1-4; D possibly corresponds to TRBD1 (5 bases). Between the trimmed V and J ends, which lost 3 bases and 0 bases, there was a span of 20 bases. CDR3 length: 19 residues. Germline V gene data show CDR1 as SNHLY and CDR2 as FYNNEI.